The next 24 T cell receptor beta chains were all read from a single sample in a study of CD8 T cells in ankylosing spondylitis. Findings and caveats of the study: There was a TCR beta motif, made of fewer than 10 highly homologous variants, that appeared characteristic of ankylosing spondylitis blood.

TCRdb recomputed calls from the 5' RACE reads with MiXCR, one row per CDR3 protein. In the table there are 450,000 to 550,000 distinct CDR3 sequences, over 4% of which are singletons. No cognate antigen is known for these TCRs. The sample consisted of blood, either unsorted or a sorted T cell fraction (not recorded which). The receptors originated from a male donor with ankylosing spondylitis.

This clonotype has ten or more counts. The chain combines TRBV20-1 with TRBJ1-2, with 8 positions matching TRBD1. The V and J ends lost 6 bases and 8 bases, in that order; junction bases with no gene match: 11. CDR3 length: 13 amino acids. Germline V gene data show CDR1 as DFQATT and CDR2 as SNEGSKA (reference sequence). CDR3 DNA sequence: TGCAGTGCCTTCGAGACAGGGGCGAGGGGCTACACCTTC. Protein sequence: CSAFETGARGYTF.

The chain employs TRBV5-1 and TRBJ2-3; D not certain. The V gene's germline CDR1 is SGHRS and CDR2 YFSETQ. V was cut by 4 bases and J by 0 bases, with 21 bases left in between. The CDR3 spans 18 residues. The CDR3 loop is CASSPPKSRMVSTDTQYF. The CDR3 region has the DNA TGCGCCAGCAGCCCACCCAAATCGCGGATGGTTAGCACAGATACGCAGTATTTT.

The sample holds many counts of this clonotype. The chain uses TRBV5-1 and TRBJ2-3; 7 bases match TRBD1. J lost 1 base, V lost 0 bases, and 5 bases had no gene match. The V gene's germline CDR1 is SGHRS and CDR2 YFSETQ. The CDR3 contains 16 residues. CDR3 sequence: CASSLAGTAGTDTQYF. For the CDR3, the DNA is TGCGCCAGCAGCTTGGCCGGGACAGCTGGCACAGATACGCAGTATTTT.

This clonotype was picked up many times. V usage is TRBV28 and J usage is TRBJ2-7, with 10 positions matching TRBD1. V trimming: 7 bases; J trimming: 6 bases; junction bases outside the gene matches: 9. The CDR3 loop spans 14 amino acids. Germline CDR1 and CDR2: MDHEN and SYDVKM. CDR3 nucleotide sequence: TGTGCCAGCACTGCGGGGACAGGGGTTAGCGAGCAGTACTTC. Translating it yields CASTAGTGVSEQYF.

Ten or more counts support this clonotype. The V gene is TRBV10-3, the J gene TRBJ1-4, with D possibly matching TRBD1 (5 bases). The CDR3 covers 13 residues. Germline values: CDR1 ENHRY, CDR2 SYGVKD. The V end lost 8 bases, the J end lost 0 bases, and 7 bases lay between the germline ends. Here the CDR3 reads CAIRTPTNEKLFF. CDR3 in DNA: TGTGCCATCCGGACACCAACTAATGAAAAACTGTTTTTT.

This clonotype has ten or more counts. The V call is TRBV20-1, the J call TRBJ1-1; tentative D call: TRBD1 (6 bases). CDR3 length: 14 amino acids. Germline loops: CDR1 DFQATT, CDR2 SNEGSKA (reference sequence). The germline V and J ends were trimmed by 3 bases and 3 bases, with 14 bases remaining between them. CDR3 in amino acids: CSARPGQRHTEAFF. The CDR3 bases are TGCAGTGCTAGGCCCGGACAGAGACACACTGAAGCTTTCTTT.

The table lists this clonotype with a few counts. This chain uses TRBV29-1 with TRBJ2-1; 10 bases align to TRBD2. CDR3 length: 15 amino acids. The V segment lost 1 base and the J segment 9 bases; nucleotides outside the gene matches: 9. Germline V gene sequence: CDR1 SQVTM, CDR2 ANQGSEA. CDR3 region: CSVEGLAGVRGEQFF. In DNA form, the CDR3 reads TGCAGCGTTGAAGGGCTAGCGGGAGTCAGGGGTGAGCAGTTCTTC.

This clonotype was observed many times. The chain recombines TRBV5-6 with TRBJ2-1, with D maybe TRBD2 (6 bases). V lost 4 bases to trimming and J lost 10 bases, with 18 bases between them. CDR1 and CDR2 (germline): SGHDT, YYEEEE. The CDR3 totals 14 residues. Here the CDR3 reads CASSPIGGVNEQFF. The CDR3, as DNA: TGTGCCAGCAGCCCGATCGGGGGAGTTAACGAGCAGTTCTTC.

This clonotype was observed at least ten times. The chain has TRBV29-1 and TRBJ1-4; D is possibly TRBD1 (5 bases). Germline CDR1 and CDR2: SQVTM and ANQGSEA. With 7 bases removed from V and 7 bases from J, the gap between germline ends came to 16 bases. The CDR3 covers 13 residues. The CDR3 sequence: CSAPTVLGEKLFF. The CDR3 nucleotides are TGCAGCGCCCCGACAGTTTTGGGTGAAAAACTGTTTTTT.

Turning to this clonotype: It may be a read error: a sequence one base away is much more abundant. V gene TRBV5-1 combines with J gene TRBJ2-7, with TRBD2 identical over 12 bases. Trimming cost V 4 bases and J 4 bases; bases outside gene matches: 6. Per germline, CDR1 SGHRS and CDR2 YFSETQ. This CDR3 spans 15 amino acids. The CDR3 DNA sequence: TGCGCCAGCAGCCCCACGACTAGCGGGAGTTACGAGCAGTACTTC. Translated, it gives CASSPTTSGSYEQYF.

There are many counts of this clonotype. The rearrangement uses TRBV27 and TRBJ2-3; 7 nucleotides agree with TRBD2. The CDR3 covers 14 residues. V gave up 8 bases and J gave up 6 bases; unmatched junction bases: 11. The germline CDR1 and CDR2 sequences are MNHEY and SMNVEV (reference sequence). CDR3 sequence (DNA): TGTGCCAGCGGGGGTCTAGCGGAGACGGATACGCAGTATTTT. It encodes CASGGLAETDTQYF.

The chain recombines TRBV7-8 with TRBJ2-1; 8 positions agree with TRBD2. Trimming took 5 bases from V and 4 from J; bases not matched to a gene: 7. CDR1 and CDR2 from the germline V gene are SGHVS and FQNEAQ. The CDR3 loop spans 15 amino acids. The CDR3 reads CASSRGTSLYNEQFF. As DNA, the CDR3 is TGTGCCAGCAGCCGAGGGACTAGTTTATACAATGAGCAGTTCTTC.

This clonotype showed up many times. The chain carries TRBV5-1 and TRBJ2-2; D is uncertain. Looked up from germline, CDR1 is SGHRS and CDR2 is YFSETQ. Trimming shortened V by 0 bases and J by 0 bases, and 15 bases separated the two germline ends. The CDR3 extends over 18 amino acids. CDR3 sequence: CASSLDRPGWANTGELFF. In DNA form, the CDR3 reads TGCGCCAGCAGCTTGGATCGCCCCGGTTGGGCGAACACCGGGGAGCTGTTTTTT. Complete variable domain (other parts from reference TRBV5-1 and TRBJ2-2): KAGVTQTPRYLIKTRGQQVTLSCSPISGHRSVSWYQQTPGQGLQFLFEYFSETQRNKGNFPGRFSGRQFSNSRSEMNVSTLELGDSALYLCASSLDRPGWANTGELFFGEGSRLTVL.

This clonotype has ten or more counts. The rearrangement links TRBV5-6 to TRBJ2-3; D uncertain. CDR3 size: 14 residues. V was trimmed by 0 bases and J by 3 bases, leaving 8 bases between them. The germline CDR1 and CDR2 sequences are SGHDT and YYEEEE. CDR3 nucleotides: TGTGCCAGCAGCTTGGGGATTCCAACAGATACGCAGTATTTT. Residues: CASSLGIPTDTQYF.

This clonotype was counted many times. This sequence joins TRBV12-3 or TRBV12-4 and TRBJ2-5, with D hard to call. This CDR3 is 14 amino acids long. With 2 bases removed from V and 1 base from J, the gap between germline ends came to 8 bases. DNA for the CDR3: TGTGCCAGCAGTTTAATGGCAGGCCAAGAGACCCAGTACTTC. Protein: CASSLMAGQETQYF.

Ten or more counts support this clonotype. V and J are TRBV4-3 and TRBJ2-7, with a weak D call TRBD1 (6 bases). This CDR3 is built from 17 residues. Trimming shortened V by 4 bases and J by 2 bases, and 21 bases separated the two germline ends. The germline CDR1 and CDR2 sequences are LGHNA and YSLEER. The CDR3 DNA is TGCGCCAGCAGCCCGGAGAGAGGGGGTTCTATCCCCTACGAGCAGTACTTC. Translating it yields CASSPERGGSIPYEQYF.

Many counts were recorded for this clonotype. J is TRBJ2-1 and V is TRBV4-3; D gene uncertain. Germline V gene sequence: CDR1 LGHNA, CDR2 YSLEER. V lost 0 bases, J lost 0 bases, and 9 bases lay in between. This CDR3 is 16 amino acids long. The CDR3 protein is CASSQEHANSYNEQFF. Written as DNA, the CDR3 is TGCGCCAGCAGCCAAGAACACGCTAACTCCTACAATGAGCAGTTCTTC.

This clonotype occurred many times. The rearrangement joins TRBV7-2 to TRBJ1-5; D gene ambiguous. In germline, CDR1 is SGHTA, CDR2 FQGNSA. This CDR3 comprises 15 residues. V was clipped by 0 bases and J by 8 bases, with 14 bases between them. The CDR3 sequence is CASSLAMVEVEPQHF. The CDR3 bases are TGTGCCAGCAGCTTAGCGATGGTCGAAGTTGAGCCCCAGCATTTT.

This clonotype showed up many times. This chain joins TRBV18 and TRBJ2-7; the D is unclear. Trimming removed 6 bases at V and 5 bases at J, with 17 bases between. The germline V gene has CDR1 KGHSH and CDR2 LQKENI. The CDR3 runs 14 residues. Written as DNA, the CDR3 is TGTGCCAGCTCCCAAGAATTGGGTAATAACGAGCAGTACTTC. Its protein is CASSQELGNNEQYF.

The V call is TRBV4-3, the J call TRBJ2-1, with D possibly TRBD1 on 7 matching bases. The CDR3 extends over 16 amino acids. CDR1 and CDR2 from the germline V gene are LGHNA and YSLEER. The V and J ends lost 4 bases and 7 bases respectively, with 20 bases between them. CDR3: CASSPGTVEGWNEQFF. DNA for the CDR3: TGCGCCAGCAGCCCAGGGACAGTGGAGGGCTGGAATGAGCAGTTCTTC.

This clonotype was found many times. This chain joins TRBV7-2 and TRBJ2-7; D is perhaps TRBD1 (5 bases). The CDR3 spans 15 residues. V lost 2 bases to trimming and J lost 5 bases, with 16 bases between them. The germline CDR1 and CDR2 sequences are SGHTA and FQGNSA. The CDR3 spells CASSLSTELTDEQYF. CDR3 nucleotide sequence: TGTGCCAGCAGCTTATCGACAGAATTAACGGACGAGCAGTACTTC.

The chain has TRBV27 and TRBJ2-7; the D gene could be TRBD1 or TRBD2 (6 bases each). CDR1 and CDR2 (germline): MNHEY, SMNVEV (reference sequence). Trimming removed 2 bases at V and 6 bases at J, with 17 bases between. The CDR3 is 15 amino acids. As DNA, the CDR3 is TGTGCCAGCAGTTTAGGGGGGCAGGGGCGAGGCGAGCAGTACTTC. This sequence encodes CASSLGGQGRGEQYF.

This clonotype was detected ten times or more. The rearrangement joins TRBV29-1 to TRBJ2-2; possibly TRBD2 for D (7 bases). The germline V gene encodes CDR1 SQVTM and CDR2 ANQGSEA. V gave up 2 bases and J gave up 7 bases, with 14 bases separating them. The CDR3 length is 14 residues. For the CDR3, the DNA is TGCAGCGTTGAACGTGGGGGGGGCATCGGGGAGCTGTTTTTT. Protein product: CSVERGGGIGELFF.

This clonotype was seen ten or more times. The chain joins TRBV4-3 to TRBJ2-4; the D is unclear. Trimming removed 6 bases at V and 1 base at J, with 25 bases between. The CDR3 contains 19 residues. Germline V CDR1 and CDR2: LGHNA, YSLEER. CDR3: CASSLRGAPLASAKNIQYF. The CDR3, as DNA: TGCGCCAGCAGTCTTCGAGGAGCTCCCCTGGCCAGCGCCAAAAACATTCAGTACTTC.